Detailed here is one T cell receptor beta chain. Measured with immunoSEQ multiplex PCR; TCRdb has only the in-frame clones, and not every one. Here the sample spans 30,000 to 45,000 clones, about 88% being singletons. This entry comes from a study of blood T cell repertoires in COVID-19. Across the study: COVID-19 samples collected from the United States, Italy and Spain covered acute and convalescent phases. T cells, B-cell-depleted T cells, or PBMCs supplied cDNA or gDNA.

This receptor was identified in a man aged 65 to 85 with acute or convalescent COVID-19. Specimen: peripheral blood.

The CDR3 sequence is CATSVQGGEQETQYF. The CDR3 DNA reads as TGTGCCACCAGTGTACAGGGGGGCGAACAAGAGACCCAGTACTTC. The chain recombines TRBV24-1 with TRBJ2-5, with TRBD1 matching 8 bases. In germline, CDR1 is KGHDR, CDR2 SFDVKD. This CDR3 is 15 amino acids long. J lost 2 bases, V lost 5 bases, and 6 bases had no gene match.